These T cell receptor beta chains were read from a single sample in a study of PD-1 blockade in classical Hodgkin lymphoma. Clones were sequenced by immunoSEQ multiplex PCR, and TCRdb holds only the in-frame ones, with some missing. The sample holds over 25,000 clones, around four fifths seen once. Sequencing was performed on peripheral blood mononuclear cells (PBMCs), taken before the second cycle of nivolumab. These receptors all come from a human donor with classical Hodgkin lymphoma. Each CDR3 is given with its conserved first and last residue. Fields, in order: CDR3 protein, CDR3 DNA, J gene, V gene, clone size, D gene. The D gene is left open where the match is weak. Some rows mark clone size as missing; the rest say once, few, many or name a class of expanded clone.

CDR3 protein: CAWSGGGPTYNEQFF
CDR3 DNA: TGTGCCTGGAGTGGAGGGGGCCCAACCTACAATGAGCAGTTCTTC
J gene: TRBJ2-1
V gene: TRBV30
clone size: .
D gene: TRBD1

CDR3 protein: CASFDSGKNIQYF
CDR3 DNA: TGTGCCAGTTTCGACTCGGGCAAAAACATTCAGTACTTC
J gene: TRBJ2-4
V gene: TRBV2
clone size: .
D gene: .

CDR3 protein: CASSFDRNTIYF
CDR3 DNA: TGTGCCAGCAGTTTCGACAGAAACACCATATATTTT
J gene: TRBJ1-3
V gene: TRBV28
clone size: .
D gene: .

CDR3 protein: CASSQDPHTSSGEQYF
CDR3 DNA: TGCGCCAGCAGCCAAGATCCCCACACTTCTAGCGGCGAGCAGTACTTC
J gene: TRBJ2-7
V gene: TRBV4-1
clone size: .
D gene: TRBD2

CDR3 protein: CASSGSGVVNTGELFF
CDR3 DNA: TGTGCCAGCAGTGGGTCGGGTGTGGTGAACACCGGGGAGCTGTTTTTT
J gene: TRBJ2-2
V gene: TRBV2
clone size: .
D gene: .

CDR3 protein: CASSGADRAYGYTF
CDR3 DNA: TGTGCCAGCAGCGGAGCCGACAGGGCCTATGGCTACACCTTC
J gene: TRBJ1-2
V gene: TRBV5-6
clone size: .
D gene: TRBD1

CDR3 protein: CASSLLSPALKQETQYF
CDR3 DNA: TGTGCCAGCAGCTTACTCTCTCCTGCGCTGAAACAAGAGACCCAGTACTTC
J gene: TRBJ2-5
V gene: TRBV13
clone size: few
D gene: .

CDR3 protein: CASSIQGVDQPQHF
CDR3 DNA: TGTGCCAGTAGTATTCAGGGGGTAGATCAGCCCCAGCATTTT
J gene: TRBJ1-5
V gene: TRBV19
clone size: .
D gene: TRBD1

CDR3 protein: CASSYSRWGTQPQHF
CDR3 DNA: TGTGCCAGCAGTTACTCGCGATGGGGCACTCAGCCCCAGCATTTT
J gene: TRBJ1-5
V gene: TRBV6-5
clone size: .
D gene: .

CDR3 protein: CASTDQGRGMYGELFF
CDR3 DNA: TGTGCCAGCACCGACCAGGGCAGGGGAATGTACGGGGAGCTGTTTTTT
J gene: TRBJ2-2
V gene: TRBV6-4
clone size: .
D gene: .

CDR3 protein: CASSPDGYSYYEQYF
CDR3 DNA: TGTGCCAGCTCACCCGACGGATACTCGTACTACGAGCAGTACTTC
J gene: TRBJ2-7
V gene: TRBV18
clone size: .
D gene: .

CDR3 protein: CASSVANGGALDEQFF
CDR3 DNA: TGTGCCAGCAGCGTAGCTAACGGGGGGGCCCTCGATGAGCAGTTCTTC
J gene: TRBJ2-1
V gene: TRBV9
clone size: .
D gene: TRBD2

CDR3 protein: CASSQVAGGPYEQYF
CDR3 DNA: TGTGCCAGCAGCCAGGTCGCGGGGGGGCCCTACGAGCAGTACTTC
J gene: TRBJ2-7
V gene: TRBV7-6
clone size: .
D gene: TRBD2

CDR3 protein: CASSKHRAVTEAFF
CDR3 DNA: TGTGCCAGCAGTAAACACAGGGCGGTCACTGAAGCTTTCTTT
J gene: TRBJ1-1
V gene: TRBV6-4
clone size: few
D gene: .

CDR3 protein: CASSPTPTAGKYF
CDR3 DNA: TGTGCCAGCTCACCAACCCCTACGGCCGGGAAGTACTTC
J gene: TRBJ2-5
V gene: TRBV18
clone size: .
D gene: .

CDR3 protein: CASSDPPKGARDEQYF
CDR3 DNA: TGTGCCAGCAGTGACCCCCCAAAGGGGGCGAGGGACGAGCAGTACTTC
J gene: TRBJ2-7
V gene: TRBV6-4
clone size: .
D gene: TRBD1

CDR3 protein: CASSKTVAAGYSYEQYF
CDR3 DNA: TGTGCCAGCAGTAAAACGGTGGCCGCCGGGTACTCCTACGAGCAGTACTTC
J gene: TRBJ2-7
V gene: TRBV28
clone size: .
D gene: .

CDR3 protein: CASSLGGRKFNYGYTF
CDR3 DNA: TGTGCCAGCAGCTTAGGGGGCCGAAAATTTAACTATGGCTACACCTTC
J gene: TRBJ1-2
V gene: TRBV7-2
clone size: .
D gene: .

CDR3 protein: CAWSSGGNQPQHF
CDR3 DNA: TGTGCCTGGAGTTCCGGTGGGAATCAGCCCCAGCATTTT
J gene: TRBJ1-5
V gene: TRBV30
clone size: .
D gene: .

CDR3 protein: CASSPGPGSREQYF
CDR3 DNA: TGTGCCAGCAGCCCGGGACCCGGGTCGAGAGAGCAGTACTTC
J gene: TRBJ2-7
V gene: TRBV4-2
clone size: .
D gene: .

CDR3 protein: CAISEERDQPQHF
CDR3 DNA: TGTGCCATCAGTGAAGAGAGGGATCAGCCCCAGCATTTT
J gene: TRBJ1-5
V gene: TRBV10-3
clone size: .
D gene: .

CDR3 protein: CASSYSKGGYGYTF
CDR3 DNA: TGTGCCAGCAGTTACTCTAAGGGAGGCTATGGCTACACCTTC
J gene: TRBJ1-2
V gene: TRBV6-5
clone size: .
D gene: .

CDR3 protein: CASSLVPGSTDTQYF
CDR3 DNA: TGCGCCAGCAGCTTGGTACCGGGAAGCACAGATACGCAGTATTTT
J gene: TRBJ2-3
V gene: TRBV5-1
clone size: few
D gene: .

CDR3 protein: CASSYPSGQQNGYTF
CDR3 DNA: TGTGCCAGCAGCTATCCATCGGGACAGCAAAATGGCTACACCTTC
J gene: TRBJ1-2
V gene: TRBV11-1
clone size: .
D gene: TRBD1

CDR3 protein: CASSFYDREILETQYF
CDR3 DNA: TGTGCCAGCAGCTTCTACGACAGGGAGATCTTGGAGACCCAGTACTTC
J gene: TRBJ2-5
V gene: TRBV11-1
clone size: .
D gene: TRBD1

CDR3 protein: CASSPWNEQFF
CDR3 DNA: TGTGCCAGCAGCCCCTGGAATGAGCAGTTCTTC
J gene: TRBJ2-1
V gene: TRBV6-5
clone size: .
D gene: .

CDR3 protein: CASKPDEANYGYTF
CDR3 DNA: TGTGCCAGTAAACCGGACGAAGCTAACTATGGCTACACCTTC
J gene: TRBJ1-2
V gene: TRBV2
clone size: few
D gene: .

CDR3 protein: CASSLSRVEAFF
CDR3 DNA: TGTGCCAGCAGCTTATCCCGGGTTGAAGCTTTCTTT
J gene: TRBJ1-1
V gene: TRBV7-3
clone size: .
D gene: .

CDR3 protein: CATSRDRGAEETQYF
CDR3 DNA: TGTGCCACCAGCAGGGACAGGGGAGCGGAGGAGACCCAGTACTTC
J gene: TRBJ2-5
V gene: TRBV15
clone size: .
D gene: TRBD1

CDR3 protein: CASSLGALAGGTDTQYF
CDR3 DNA: TGTGCCAGCAGCTTAGGGGCACTAGCGGGGGGCACAGATACGCAGTATTTT
J gene: TRBJ2-3
V gene: TRBV7-2
clone size: .
D gene: TRBD2

CDR3 protein: CASSIWTGDRIQPQHF
CDR3 DNA: TGTGCCAGTAGTATTTGGACAGGGGACAGAATTCAGCCCCAGCATTTT
J gene: TRBJ1-5
V gene: TRBV19
clone size: .
D gene: TRBD1

CDR3 protein: CASSQNGLAGITDTQYF
CDR3 DNA: TGTGCCAGCAGCCAGAACGGACTAGCGGGGATCACAGATACGCAGTATTTT
J gene: TRBJ2-3
V gene: TRBV7-6
clone size: .
D gene: TRBD2

CDR3 protein: CASPLDRGIAKNIQYF
CDR3 DNA: TGTGCCAGTCCCTTAGACAGGGGGATAGCCAAAAACATTCAGTACTTC
J gene: TRBJ2-4
V gene: TRBV19
clone size: .
D gene: TRBD1

CDR3 protein: CASSMTAGGRSTDTQYF
CDR3 DNA: TGTGCCAGTAGTATGACTGCGGGGGGTCGTAGCACAGATACGCAGTATTTT
J gene: TRBJ2-3
V gene: TRBV19
clone size: once
D gene: TRBD2

CDR3 protein: CASSLGSGRDTEAFF
CDR3 DNA: TGTGCCAGCAGCTTAGGCTCAGGGAGGGACACTGAAGCTTTCTTT
J gene: TRBJ1-1
V gene: TRBV7-9
clone size: few
D gene: .

CDR3 protein: CSVGTGNYGYTF
CDR3 DNA: TGCAGCGTTGGAACAGGGAACTATGGCTACACCTTC
J gene: TRBJ1-2
V gene: TRBV29-1
clone size: .
D gene: .

CDR3 protein: CASSPPSGNTIYF
CDR3 DNA: TGTGCCAGCAGCCCACCATCCGGAAACACCATATATTTT
J gene: TRBJ1-3
V gene: TRBV7-2
clone size: .
D gene: .

CDR3 protein: CASTPSGNEQFF
CDR3 DNA: TGCGCCAGCACTCCTAGCGGGAATGAGCAGTTCTTC
J gene: TRBJ2-1
V gene: TRBV5-1
clone size: .
D gene: TRBD2

CDR3 protein: CASSKGLAGVEQYF
CDR3 DNA: TGTGCCAGCAGCAAGGGACTAGCGGGGGTAGAGCAGTACTTC
J gene: TRBJ2-7
V gene: TRBV7-3
clone size: .
D gene: TRBD2

CDR3 protein: CASTGTSNEKLFF
CDR3 DNA: TGTGCCAGTACCGGGACCTCAAATGAAAAACTGTTTTTT
J gene: TRBJ1-4
V gene: TRBV7-9
clone size: .
D gene: .

CDR3 protein: CASSPGGGHRGGVDTIYF
CDR3 DNA: TGTGCCAGCAGCCCGGGGGGCGGCCACAGAGGGGGCGTAGACACCATATATTTT
J gene: TRBJ1-3
V gene: TRBV9
clone size: once
D gene: TRBD1

CDR3 protein: CASSAQLIGEQYF
CDR3 DNA: TGTGCCAGCAGCGCCCAACTCATCGGGGAGCAGTACTTC
J gene: TRBJ2-5
V gene: TRBV9
clone size: .
D gene: .

CDR3 protein: CASSYRGGSNQPQHF
CDR3 DNA: TGTGCCAGCAGTTACAGGGGAGGTAGCAATCAGCCCCAGCATTTT
J gene: TRBJ1-5
V gene: TRBV27
clone size: once
D gene: TRBD1

CDR3 protein: CASSQGQGSEKLFF
CDR3 DNA: TGCGCCAGCAGCCAAGGACAGGGGAGCGAAAAACTGTTTTTT
J gene: TRBJ1-4
V gene: TRBV5-1
clone size: .
D gene: TRBD1

CDR3 protein: CASSPGLASTDTQYF
CDR3 DNA: TGTGCCAGCAGCCCCGGACTAGCGAGCACAGATACGCAGTATTTT
J gene: TRBJ2-3
V gene: TRBV6-5
clone size: .
D gene: TRBD2

CDR3 protein: CASSPGQVNQPQHF
CDR3 DNA: TGTGCCAGCAGCCCCGGACAGGTGAATCAGCCCCAGCATTTT
J gene: TRBJ1-5
V gene: TRBV2
clone size: .
D gene: TRBD1

CDR3 protein: CASNEDRGSETQYF
CDR3 DNA: TGTGCCAGCAACGAGGACAGGGGGAGTGAGACCCAGTACTTC
J gene: TRBJ2-5
V gene: TRBV7-2
clone size: .
D gene: TRBD1

CDR3 protein: CASSTTSGTGGEKLFF
CDR3 DNA: TGTGCCAGTAGTACCACCTCAGGGACAGGGGGTGAAAAACTGTTTTTT
J gene: TRBJ1-4
V gene: TRBV19
clone size: .
D gene: TRBD1

CDR3 protein: CASSLGRAEAFF
CDR3 DNA: TGTGCCAGCAGCCTCGGTAGGGCTGAAGCTTTCTTT
J gene: TRBJ1-1
V gene: TRBV7-9
clone size: few
D gene: .

CDR3 protein: CASSAGQGRYEQYF
CDR3 DNA: TGTGCCAGTAGCGCGGGACAGGGACGCTACGAGCAGTACTTC
J gene: TRBJ2-7
V gene: TRBV19
clone size: .
D gene: TRBD1

CDR3 protein: CAISESWGDRTEAFF
CDR3 DNA: TGTGCCATCAGTGAGTCGTGGGGAGACAGGACTGAAGCTTTCTTT
J gene: TRBJ1-1
V gene: TRBV10-3
clone size: .
D gene: .

CDR3 protein: CSVPGTIF
CDR3 DNA: TGCAGTGTACCGGGGACGATCTTT
J gene: TRBJ1-1
V gene: TRBV20-1
clone size: .
D gene: .

CDR3 protein: CACANNGLAGNKQFF
CDR3 DNA: TGTGCCTGTGCTAACAATGGACTAGCGGGGAATAAGCAGTTCTTC
J gene: TRBJ2-1
V gene: TRBV30
clone size: .
D gene: TRBD2

CDR3 protein: CASSPGAASSYNSPLHF
CDR3 DNA: TGTGCCAGCTCCCCGGGTGCCGCGAGCTCCTATAATTCACCCCTCCACTTT
J gene: TRBJ1-6
V gene: TRBV28
clone size: .
D gene: .

CDR3 protein: CASSSGWNTEAFF
CDR3 DNA: TGTGCCAGCAGCTCCGGCTGGAACACTGAAGCTTTCTTT
J gene: TRBJ1-1
V gene: TRBV7-2
clone size: .
D gene: .

CDR3 protein: CAISDLAGGQETQYF
CDR3 DNA: TGTGCCATCAGTGACCTAGCGGGGGGACAAGAGACCCAGTACTTC
J gene: TRBJ2-5
V gene: TRBV10-3
clone size: .
D gene: TRBD2

CDR3 protein: CASSRTGGELFF
CDR3 DNA: TGTGCCAGCAGCCGGACCGGCGGGGAGCTGTTTTTT
J gene: TRBJ2-2
V gene: TRBV11-3
clone size: .
D gene: .

CDR3 protein: CASSEGRSLNTEAFF
CDR3 DNA: TGTGCCAGCAGTGAAGGGAGATCATTGAACACTGAAGCTTTCTTT
J gene: TRBJ1-1
V gene: TRBV6-1
clone size: .
D gene: .

CDR3 protein: CASSPPGLALDNEQFF
CDR3 DNA: TGTGCCAGCTCTCCTCCGGGACTAGCTTTAGACAATGAGCAGTTCTTC
J gene: TRBJ2-1
V gene: TRBV18
clone size: .
D gene: TRBD2

CDR3 protein: CASTRTSGSTDTQYF
CDR3 DNA: TGTGCCAGCACCCGGACTAGCGGGTCCACAGATACGCAGTATTTT
J gene: TRBJ2-3
V gene: TRBV2
clone size: .
D gene: TRBD2